Shown below are 5 T cell receptor beta chains from a single sample sequenced in a study of prognosis after radiotherapy for stage I lung cancer. By two-round multiplex PCR, the TCR beta CDR3 was amplified from genomic DNA. Specific primers for each TRBV and TRBJ gene were what first-round PCR used. Via MiXCR, TCRdb re-called the multiplex PCR reads, giving one row per CDR3 protein. The sample consists of some 23,000 distinct CDR3 sequences, about two fifths of them appearing once. This specimen consisted of PBMCs, obtained before or after stereotactic body radiation therapy (not recorded which). These receptor sequences come from a donor over 45 with non-small cell lung cancer.

In this sample, this clonotype turned up a few times. The genes are TRBV7-2 and TRBJ2-1; tentative D call: TRBD2 (5 bases). The CDR3 contains 15 residues. The V gene's germline CDR1 is SGHTA and CDR2 FQGNSA. Between the trimmed V and J ends, which lost 8 bases and 6 bases, there was a span of 20 bases. The CDR3 nucleotides are TGTGCCAGCGGACTTAGCTGGAGAGACTCCAATGAGCAGTTCTTC. Translating gives CASGLSWRDSNEQFF.

This clonotype was detected only once. The rearrangement links TRBV5-1 to TRBJ2-7; 7 bases map to TRBD1. The junction had 6 bases not matched to a gene; V was cut back by 2 bases and J by 1 base. From germline, CDR1 is SGHRS and CDR2 YFSETQ. The CDR3 covers 15 residues. This CDR3 is CASSFGSRGSYEQYF. Written as DNA, the CDR3 is TGCGCCAGCAGCTTTGGCTCCAGGGGGTCCTACGAGCAGTACTTC.

In regard to this clonotype: Given a much more abundant clone one base away, this may be a read error. The chain links TRBV6-2 or TRBV6-3 to TRBJ2-1, with D unresolved. Germline V gene lookup returns CDR1 MNHEY and CDR2 SVGEGT. CDR3 length: 15 amino acids. The CDR3 reads CASSYNWVQNNEQLF. In DNA, the CDR3 is TGTGCCAGCAGTTATAATTGGGTCCAAAACAATGAGCAGCTCTTC.

This clonotype was seen a handful of times. The CDR3 here is CASSVGRVDEQFF. The CDR3 bases are TGTGCCAGCAGCGTCGGGAGGGTTGATGAGCAGTTCTTC. This chain links TRBV11-2 with TRBJ2-1, with TRBD2 matching over 8 bases. With 5 bases clipped from V and 8 bases from J, the junction kept 5 bases outside the gene matches. Germline V gives CDR1 SGHAT, CDR2 FQNNGV. The CDR3 spans 13 residues.

This clonotype was observed at least ten times. The gene calls are TRBV24-1 and TRBJ2-1; D is ambiguous. Trimming stripped 7 bases from V and 8 bases from J, with 8 bases between. CDR1 and CDR2 (germline): KGHDR, SFDVKD. CDR3 size: 11 residues. The CDR3 region has the DNA TGTGCCACCAGCGCACGCCATGAGCAGTTCTTC. Its protein is CATSARHEQFF.